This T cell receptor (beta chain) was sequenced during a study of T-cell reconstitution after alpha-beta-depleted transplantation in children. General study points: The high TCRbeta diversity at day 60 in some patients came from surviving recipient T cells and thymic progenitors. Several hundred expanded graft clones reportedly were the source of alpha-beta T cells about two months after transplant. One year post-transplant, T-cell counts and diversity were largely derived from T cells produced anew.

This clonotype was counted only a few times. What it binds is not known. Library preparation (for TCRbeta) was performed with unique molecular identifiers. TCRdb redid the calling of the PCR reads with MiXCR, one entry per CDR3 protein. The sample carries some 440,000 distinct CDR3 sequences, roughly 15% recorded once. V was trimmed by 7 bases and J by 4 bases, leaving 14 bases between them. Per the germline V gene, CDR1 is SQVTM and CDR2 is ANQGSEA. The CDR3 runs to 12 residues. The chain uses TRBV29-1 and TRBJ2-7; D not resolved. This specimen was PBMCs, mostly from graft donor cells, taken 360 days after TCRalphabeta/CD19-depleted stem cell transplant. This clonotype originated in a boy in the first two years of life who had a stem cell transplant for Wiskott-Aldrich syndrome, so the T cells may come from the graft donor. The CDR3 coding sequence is TGCAGCGCCAAAGGACCCCGTTACGAGCAGTACTTC. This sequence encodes CSAKGPRYEQYF.